This T cell receptor (beta chain) was sequenced for a study of PD-1 blockade in classical Hodgkin lymphoma (dated by TCRdb to about 2020). Study-level background: Nivolumab dosing was 3 mg/kg intravenously every 2 weeks, continuing until either disease progression or unacceptable toxicity. A peripheral blood immune signature of response to PD-1 blockade in classical Hodgkin lymphoma was defined using TCR beta sequencing and CyTOF. Study-wide findings and limitations: The study covered only a single clinical trial cohort, and the causes of the repertoire differences, possibly disease activity or prior therapy, were still not defined. Baseline TCR diversity was reported to be lower in newly diagnosed patients than in healthy donors, and even lower in relapsed/refractory patients. Lower diversity was seen in patients whose nivolumab began less than 1 year after ASCT, and these patients were left out of later analyses so that immune reconstitution would not confound the results. Trial patients achieving complete response had baseline diversity similar to newly diagnosed patients, whereas partial responders and progressors had significantly lower diversity. By C4D1, a significant rise was seen in CD4+ TCR diversity but not in CD8+ TCR diversity (p=0.0027 vs p=0.16), and the rise was most apparent among complete responders (p=0.02).

What the time point label conveys for this sample: cycle 2 day 1 (C2D1) of nivolumab. Every trial patient had relapsed after autologous stem cell transplantation, and cohorts A, B and C differed in prior brentuximab vedotin exposure. The trial cohort included roughly 60 patients with relapsed/refractory classical Hodgkin lymphoma, and each patient had a best overall response of complete response, partial response or progressive disease. Single-agent nivolumab was administered to trial patients in the multi-cohort phase II CheckMate 205 trial. An independent review committee assessed best overall response using the 2007 International Working Group response criteria. Trial PBMCs were collected immediately before nivolumab initiation (C1D1) and during therapy at cycle 2 day 1 and cycle 4 day 1. Peripheral blood was collected in 8 mL Vacutainer Cell Preparation Tubes, from which PBMCs were isolated by centrifugation and then cryopreserved.

The Qiagen DNeasy kit was used to extract genomic DNA from unsorted PBMCs and from the negatively selected CD4+ and CD8+ fractions. TCR beta CDR3 regions were subjected to amplification by immunoSEQ multiplex PCR with primers that anneal to V and J segments. Amplification bias was minimized using a synthetic immune receptor repertoire, and residual bias was removed computationally after sequencing. The original methods were these. Repertoire diversity was quantified as the Shannon entropy index using custom Python scripts. Unsorted, CD4+ and CD8+ repertoires were examined separately, except in combined analyses, for which CD4+ and CD8+ sequences were merged in silico. Clonal expansion was defined as a frequency increase of at least 2-fold after treatment compared with C1D1, and clones undetected at baseline were assigned a pseudocount of 0.5. Singleton clones were defined as clones with 0 or 1 copy at C1D1, and non-singleton clones were defined as clones with 2 or more copies. Clones expanded in unsorted samples were annotated as CD4+, CD8+ or unknown by matching protein sequences in sorted samples from the same patient. Wilcoxon tests on paired samples were used to test diversity changes from C1D1 to C4D1. TCRdb limited this immuneACCESS table to in-frame rearrangements with V and J called. A share of clones is missing; checked studies link under half to unresolved V genes, and the rest is unexplained. V, J and clone size are those of that table, while D and trimming were read from the DNA. Within this sample are just over 50,000 clones, with approximately 73% of them counted one time only. The ten largest clones represent about 14% of the sample.

Ends trimmed: V by 0 bases, J by 0 bases; bases unmatched to a gene: 5. Taken from the germline V gene, the CDR1 and CDR2 loops are SGHTA and FQGNSA. The CDR3, cysteine through phenylalanine, is 17 amino acids long. The sequence is cut down to CDR3 DNA, 51 bases in frame from base 1. With respect to this clone: What this receptor recognizes is not known. Nothing much larger sits one base from this clone, and base qualities are not available.

The V and J genes are TRBV7-2 and TRBJ1-5, and TRBD1 aligns with 7 junction nucleotides. The sequencing used peripheral blood mononuclear cells (PBMCs), collected before the second cycle of nivolumab. The clonotype was recovered from a human donor with classical Hodgkin lymphoma. The sequenced DNA: TGTGCCAGCAGCTTAGCGGGACAGTGGTATAGCAATCAGCCCCAGCATTTT. This is translated as CASSLAGQWYSNQPQHF.